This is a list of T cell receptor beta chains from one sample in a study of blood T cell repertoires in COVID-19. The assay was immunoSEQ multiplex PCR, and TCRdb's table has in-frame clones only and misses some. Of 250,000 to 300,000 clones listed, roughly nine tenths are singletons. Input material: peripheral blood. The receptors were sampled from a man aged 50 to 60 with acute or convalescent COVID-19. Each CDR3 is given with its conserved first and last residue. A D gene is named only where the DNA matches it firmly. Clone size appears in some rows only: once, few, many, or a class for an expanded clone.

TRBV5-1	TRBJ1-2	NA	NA	CASSLSIGSPGVTYGYTF	TGCGCCAGCAGCTTGTCTATTGGGTCACCCGGGGTAACCTATGGCTACACCTTC
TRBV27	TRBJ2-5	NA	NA	CASSPHGLRETQYF	TGTGCCAGCAGTCCCCACGGACTGAGAGAGACCCAGTACTTC
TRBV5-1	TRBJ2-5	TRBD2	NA	CASSLGRTGGGETQYF	TGCGCCAGCAGCTTGGGTCGGACGGGGGGAGGAGAGACCCAGTACTTC
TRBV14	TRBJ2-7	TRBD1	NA	CASSQWTGALAVWEQYF	TGTGCCAGCAGCCAATGGACAGGGGCCCTCGCGGTGTGGGAGCAGTACTTC
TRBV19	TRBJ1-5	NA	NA	CASRLYSNQPQHF	TGTGCCAGTAGGTTATATAGCAATCAGCCCCAGCATTTT
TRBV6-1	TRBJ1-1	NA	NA	CASSEIMNTEAFF	TGTGCCAGCAGTGAAATAATGAACACTGAAGCTTTCTTT
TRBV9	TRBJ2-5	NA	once	CASSAAFGETQYF	TGTGCCAGCAGCGCAGCCTTCGGGGAGACCCAGTACTTC
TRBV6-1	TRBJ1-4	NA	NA	CASSEWMAPAGEKLFF	TGTGCCAGCAGTGAATGGATGGCTCCCGCGGGGGAAAAACTGTTTTTT
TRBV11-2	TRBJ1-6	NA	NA	CASSLETVNSPLHF	TGTGCCAGCAGCTTAGAGACAGTTAATTCACCCCTCCACTTT
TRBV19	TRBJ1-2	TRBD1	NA	CASSVDRVYGYTF	TGTGCCAGTAGTGTAGACAGGGTCTATGGCTACACCTTC
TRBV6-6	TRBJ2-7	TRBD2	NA	CASTQTSGVREQYF	TGTGCCAGCACCCAGACTAGCGGGGTTCGCGAGCAGTACTTC
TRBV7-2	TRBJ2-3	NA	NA	CASSPRDFRTDTQYF	TGTGCCAGCAGCCCCCGGGACTTTCGCACAGATACGCAGTATTTT
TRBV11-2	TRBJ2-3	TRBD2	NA	CASSRGLAEADTQYF	TGTGCCAGCAGCCGGGGACTAGCGGAGGCGGATACGCAGTATTTT
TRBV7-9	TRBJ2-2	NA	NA	CASSLESVTGELFF	TGTGCCAGCAGCTTAGAGTCGGTCACCGGGGAGCTGTTTTTT
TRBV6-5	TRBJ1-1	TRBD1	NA	CASSLNRGTEAFF	TGTGCCAGCAGTCTTAACAGGGGCACTGAAGCTTTCTTT
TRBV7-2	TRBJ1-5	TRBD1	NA	CASSPRQGGQPQHF	TGTGCCAGCAGCCCCCGACAGGGCGGGCAGCCCCAGCATTTT
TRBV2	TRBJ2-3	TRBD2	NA	CASSDIAGNTDTQYF	TGTGCCAGCAGTGATATAGCGGGGAACACAGATACGCAGTATTTT
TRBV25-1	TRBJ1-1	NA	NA	CASSAQVMNTEAFF	TGTGCCAGCAGTGCCCAGGTTATGAACACTGAAGCTTTCTTT
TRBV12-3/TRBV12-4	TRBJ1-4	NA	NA	CASSQRGEKLFF	TGTGCCAGCTCCCAGCGGGGTGAAAAACTGTTTTTT
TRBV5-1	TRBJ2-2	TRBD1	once	CASKRDRVNTGELFF	TGCGCCAGCAAACGGGACAGGGTAAACACCGGGGAGCTGTTTTTT
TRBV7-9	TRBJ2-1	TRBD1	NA	CASSLEDRGQFEQFF	TGTGCCAGCAGCTTAGAGGACAGGGGGCAGTTTGAGCAGTTCTTC
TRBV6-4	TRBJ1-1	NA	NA	CASSDFMNTEAFF	TGTGCCAGCAGTGACTTTATGAACACTGAAGCTTTCTTT